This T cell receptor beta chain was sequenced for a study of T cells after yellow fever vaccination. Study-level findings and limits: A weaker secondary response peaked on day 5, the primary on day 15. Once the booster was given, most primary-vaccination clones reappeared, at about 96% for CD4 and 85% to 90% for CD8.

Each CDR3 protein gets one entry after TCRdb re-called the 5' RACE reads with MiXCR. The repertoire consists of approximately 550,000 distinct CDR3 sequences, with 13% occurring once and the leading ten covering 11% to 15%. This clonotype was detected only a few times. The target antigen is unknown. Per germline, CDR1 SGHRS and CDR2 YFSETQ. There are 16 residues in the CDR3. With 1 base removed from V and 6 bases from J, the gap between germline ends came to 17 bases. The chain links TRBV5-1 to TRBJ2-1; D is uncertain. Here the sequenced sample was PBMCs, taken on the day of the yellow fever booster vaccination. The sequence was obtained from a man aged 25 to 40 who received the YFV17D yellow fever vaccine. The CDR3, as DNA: TGCGCCAGCAGCTTGATGTCCCCAGGCCCCGGCAATGAGCAGTTCTTC. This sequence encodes CASSLMSPGPGNEQFF.